This T cell receptor beta chain was captured by sequencing in a study of T-cell memory formation after mild COVID-19. TCRdb recomputed calls from the 5' RACE reads with MiXCR, one row per CDR3 protein. The data show 540,000 or so distinct CDR3 sequences, roughly 20% seen once. CDR1 is SGHVS and CDR2 is FNYEAQ in the germline V gene. The V segment lost 2 bases and the J segment 10 bases; nucleotides outside the gene matches: 11. CDR3 length: 16 residues. This chain connects TRBV7-6 to TRBJ2-1; the match to TRBD2 covers 10 bases. Specimen: PBMCs or a T cell subset sorted from them (not recorded which). The TCR sequence derives from an adult woman who had mild COVID-19 (a few samples of this study predate the infection). Cell type and time point are not known. Here the CDR3 DNA reads TGTGCCAGCAGCTTAAGATCTAGCGGGAGAGCCCCCGAGCAGTTCTTC. Its translation: CASSLRSSGRAPEQFF.